This is a list of T cell receptor beta chains from one sample in a study of cytomegalovirus exposure and HLA in healthy donors. Only in-frame clones appear in the TCRdb table, and some are missing; sequencing was by immunoSEQ multiplex PCR. The sample gives roughly 160,000 clones, 60% to 85% of which show up once; about 3.8% is in the top ten. Sequencing input: PBMCs. Source of these receptors: a young man in good health and CMV-seropositive. Each CDR3 is given with its conserved first and last residue. The order of the fields is clone size, V gene, J gene, CDR3 protein. Clone size appears in some rows only: once, few, many, or a class for an expanded clone.

once	TRBV5-4	TRBJ2-1	CASSLGTGEQFF
NA	TRBV19	TRBJ2-1	CASTPRGGTYNEQFF
NA	TRBV27	TRBJ1-6	CASSLREGSPLHF
NA	TRBV7-2	TRBJ2-7	CASSIQGEHYEQYF
NA	TRBV10-3	TRBJ2-1	CAISESNVAGRLLEQFF
NA	TRBV5-1	TRBJ2-5	CASSETDIGTQYF
NA	TRBV6-1	TRBJ1-3	CASSETEGSGNTIYF
NA	TRBV7-9	TRBJ2-5	CASSATGFEETQYF
NA	TRBV5-8	TRBJ2-5	CASSNGSGGTETQYF
few	TRBV7-9	TRBJ2-7	CASSRPSGRPNREQYF
NA	TRBV18	TRBJ2-7	CASSPEVGQGAEQYF
NA	TRBV5-4	TRBJ2-3	CASSLRGRGLTDTQYF
NA	TRBV16	TRBJ2-7	CASRPSGLAGYSEQYF
NA	TRBV7-9	TRBJ1-3	CASSQQGPGNTIYF
few	TRBV7-2	TRBJ2-3	CASSLTSGGTDTQYF
NA	TRBV4-3	TRBJ2-1	CASSIDSLGNEQFF
NA	TRBV9	TRBJ2-1	CASSVFSSGVGGEQFF
NA	TRBV10-3	TRBJ2-1	CAISESNSGGARNEQFF
NA	TRBV5-4	TRBJ2-7	CASSTGTGRIYEQYF
NA	TRBV23-1	TRBJ2-5	CASSQSKGDRVIETQYF
NA	TRBV7-2	TRBJ2-3	CASSLAADTQYF
few	TRBV6-5	TRBJ1-6	CASSYSAVSPLHF
NA	TRBV27	TRBJ2-3	CASSSRTGGRADTQYF
NA	TRBV7-2	TRBJ2-3	CASSRSGGAGDTQYF
NA	TRBV7-3	TRBJ2-3	CASSPRGGIDTQYF
NA	TRBV5-1	TRBJ1-1	CASSDPGQGNTEAFF
few	TRBV27	TRBJ2-7	CASTPGGRFSEQYF
NA	TRBV7-6	TRBJ1-6	CASSFWGQGNSPLHF
once	TRBV2	TRBJ1-4	CASTGGTGVEKLFF
NA	TRBV30	TRBJ1-5	CAWSTTGRGQHF
NA	TRBV28	TRBJ2-2	CASSFRNTGELFF
NA	TRBV12-5	TRBJ1-2	CASGLEGDRVGGYTF
NA	TRBV5-4	TRBJ2-7	CASSLEDRGRHEQYF
NA	TRBV5-4	TRBJ2-7	CASSFRGSSYEQYF
NA	TRBV14	TRBJ1-4	CASGTGNEKLFF
NA	TRBV2	TRBJ2-1	CASRRTGAEQFF
NA	TRBV28	TRBJ1-3	CASLRPGQNSGNTIYF
NA	TRBV5-6	TRBJ2-7	CASSPRDGSSYEQYF
NA	TRBV11-3	TRBJ1-1	CASSPKIRRGAMNTEAFF
NA	TRBV28	TRBJ1-2	CASSSTPTGSYGYTF
NA	TRBV7-9	TRBJ2-4	CASSLDGAGKNIQYF
NA	TRBV19	TRBJ2-6	CATQEGVGANVLTF
few	TRBV7-9	TRBJ1-1	CASSLGGVGVTEAFF
few	TRBV18	TRBJ1-5	CASRGQLNQPQHF
NA	TRBV10-3	TRBJ2-1	CAISQPGGSHSYNEQFF
NA	TRBV27	TRBJ1-2	CASSLGQGQGFRGYTF
NA	TRBV7-9	TRBJ1-6	CASSQEPPGNSPLHF
NA	TRBV7-7	TRBJ2-7	CASSLDRDGEQYF
once	TRBV6-1	TRBJ1-1	CAGQDSGGNTEAFF
NA	TRBV2	TRBJ1-2	CASSEGGGRYTF